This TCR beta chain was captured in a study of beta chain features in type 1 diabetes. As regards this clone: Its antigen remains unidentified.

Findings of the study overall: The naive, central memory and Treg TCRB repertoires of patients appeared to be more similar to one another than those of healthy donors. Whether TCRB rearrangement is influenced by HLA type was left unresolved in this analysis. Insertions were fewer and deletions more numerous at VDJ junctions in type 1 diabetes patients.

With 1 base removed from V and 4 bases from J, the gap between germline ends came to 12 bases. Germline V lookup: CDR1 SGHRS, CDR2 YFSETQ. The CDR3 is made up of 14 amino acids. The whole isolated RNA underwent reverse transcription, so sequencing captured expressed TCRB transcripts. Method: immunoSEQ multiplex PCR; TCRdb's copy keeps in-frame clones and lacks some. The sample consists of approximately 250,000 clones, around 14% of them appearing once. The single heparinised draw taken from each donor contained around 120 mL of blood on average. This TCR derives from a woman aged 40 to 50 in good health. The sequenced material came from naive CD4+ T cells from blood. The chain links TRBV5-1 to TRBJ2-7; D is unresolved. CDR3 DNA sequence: TGCGCCAGCAGCTTGATCACCCCAGGATACGAGCAGTACTTC. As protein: CASSLITPGYEQYF.